This T cell receptor beta chain was captured in a study of shared clonotypes between healthy human individuals. Study at large: The people who gave samples were two women and three men aged 18 to 49.

Regarding the study as a whole: Naive CD4 clonotype sharing across a few donors was approximately 5%. Larger estimated richness was generally recorded for naive subsets relative to memory subsets.

This clone was counted many times. Antigen: not known. V gave up 1 base and J gave up 15 bases; unmatched junction bases: 1. Germline-derived CDR1 and CDR2 are SNHLY and FYNNEI. This CDR3 region has 11 residues. Deep-level settings were used for running the assay. Using immunoSEQ multiplex PCR, the repertoire was profiled, and TCRdb retains in-frame clones only, with some absent. This sample yields about 960,000 clones, of which 70% to 85% are seen a single time; about 1.5% belongs to the top ten. This chain connects TRBV2 to TRBJ2-4; 9 nucleotides align to TRBD2. The source is a man younger than 35 in good health. The sample was memory CD4+ T cells sorted from blood. This sample's subset: CD45RA-negative fraction. CDR3 sequence reads: CASSEGTSVYF. CDR3 DNA sequence: TGTGCCAGCAGTGAAGGGACTAGCGTGTACTTC.